This TCR beta chain was captured by sequencing in a study of blood T cell repertoires in COVID-19. Background on the study: Samples taken during acute and convalescent COVID-19 were collected in the United States, Italy and Spain. Sample material is recorded as cDNA or gDNA derived from T cells, B-cell-depleted T cells, or PBMCs.

In the original workflow: Researchers report that nucleated cell counts were estimated from reference gene primer amplification. The protocol was immunoSEQ multiplex PCR, while the TCRdb copy is restricted to in-frame clones and leaves out a portion. D and trimming come from the DNA, and the V and J calls and clone size come from that table. The sample lists over 55,000 clones; 84% were seen once. The sequence came from a man aged 50 to 60 with active COVID-19. Sample: peripheral blood.

The CDR3 DNA reads TGTGCCAGCAGCGGGCACCGACAGGAGTCTGGAAACACCATATATTTT. Translated, it gives CASSGHRQESGNTIYF. This chain connects TRBV7-8 to TRBJ1-3; D is perhaps TRBD1 (6 bases). The CDR3 runs to 16 residues. Trimming pared 5 bases from V and 1 base from J, leaving 15 bases between. The germline V gene encodes CDR1 SGHVS and CDR2 FQNEAQ.